The clone carrying this T cell receptor (beta chain) was counted between two and nine times. V lost 9 bases and J 9 bases, leaving 24 bases between the germline ends. This CDR3 region has 14 residues. From germline, CDR1 is SGHTS and CDR2 YDEGEE. These data belong to a study of long-term antiretroviral therapy in people with HIV. Assay version v3.0 of immunoSEQ was used, and it was run at survey level. Clones were sequenced by immunoSEQ multiplex PCR, and TCRdb holds only the in-frame ones, with some missing. The sample consists of about 21,000 clones, roughly 80% of them appearing once. This specimen was unsorted PBMCs, taken 0.2 years after starting antiretroviral therapy. The chain carries TRBV5-8 and TRBJ2-5, with D perhaps being TRBD1 or TRBD2 (5 bases each). The origin of this receptor is a young woman with HIV. CDR3 in amino acids: CAIYLGAMVGAQYF. CDR3 nucleotide sequence: TGTGCCATCTACCTCGGGGCAATGGTAGGAGCCCAGTACTTC.